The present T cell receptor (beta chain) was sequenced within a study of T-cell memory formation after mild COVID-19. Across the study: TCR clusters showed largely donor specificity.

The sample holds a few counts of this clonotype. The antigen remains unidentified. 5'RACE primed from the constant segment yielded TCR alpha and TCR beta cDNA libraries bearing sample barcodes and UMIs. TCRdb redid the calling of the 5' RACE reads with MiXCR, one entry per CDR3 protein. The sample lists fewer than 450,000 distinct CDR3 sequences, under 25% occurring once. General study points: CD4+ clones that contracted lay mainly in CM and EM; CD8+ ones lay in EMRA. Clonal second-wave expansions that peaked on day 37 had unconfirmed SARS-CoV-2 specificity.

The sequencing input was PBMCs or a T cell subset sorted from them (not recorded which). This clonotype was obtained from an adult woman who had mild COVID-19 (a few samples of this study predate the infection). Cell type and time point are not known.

The CDR3 DNA reads as TGTGCCAGCAGTCTTTGGGCTAGCGGGAGGACCTACGAGCAGTACTTC. It is translated as CASSLWASGRTYEQYF. The chain combines TRBV11-2 with TRBJ2-7; 11 bases are shared with TRBD2. The ends lost 6 bases at V and 2 bases at J; junction bases unmatched: 9. The CDR3 loop spans 16 amino acids. In germline, CDR1 is SGHAT, CDR2 FQNNGV.